This T cell receptor (beta chain) originates from a study of naive and memory T cell subsets. Study-level results: Gini index rose across naive, CM, EM and EMRA in CD4 and CD8. Over 85% of naive TCR sequences appeared only once, unlike memory subsets.

This clonotype has more than one count but fewer than ten. Its antigen is still unknown. The beta constant-region primer was an equimolar mix of two oligonucleotides covering TRBC1 and TRBC2. Ligation attached a single-stranded oligonucleotide with a 12-nucleotide UMI and the SP2 primer to the cDNA 3' end. Ligated cDNA was amplified by four rounds of PCR with nested alpha and beta constant-region primers and SP2. TCRdb re-called the UMI-ligation and nested PCR reads with MiXCR, one entry per CDR3 protein. The sample gives 70,000 to 95,000 distinct CDR3 sequences, 7% of which show up once; 1.5% to 2% is in the top ten. The germline CDR1 and CDR2 sequences are SGHRS and YFSETQ. Trimming left V 8 bases short and J 3 bases short, with 21 bases between. CDR3 length: 16 amino acids.

Input material: central memory CD4+ T cells from blood. V gene TRBV5-1 combines with J gene TRBJ1-5, with D possibly matching TRBD1 (6 bases). This sequence was found in a human donor in good health. For the CDR3, the DNA is TGCGCCAGGATAAGGACAGAGCCAGGGTACAATCAGCCCCAGCATTTT. Its protein is CARIRTEPGYNQPQHF.